This T cell receptor (beta chain) was captured by sequencing in a study of T cells of healthy individuals (dated by TCRdb to the late 2010s). Of note for this clonotype: Its cognate antigen has yet to be identified. No base qualities exist here, and no much larger clone lies one base off it.

V is clipped by 1 base and J by 1 base, and the sequence between their germline boundaries is 6 bases long. The CDR3 spans 14 residues, from the cysteine through the phenylalanine. Just CDR3 DNA is preserved here, 42 bases in frame from base 1. From a lookup of the germline V gene, CDR1 and CDR2 are SGHDT and YYEEEE. The library was generated by 5' RACE. The sequencer listed for this sample is Illumina MiSeq. Using fastp trimming at Q25 and MiXCR clonotype assembly, TCRdb reanalyzed the public sequencing data and kept in-frame beta chains. Identical CDR3 proteins give one entry, which carries the most common genes and DNA. The sample table shows tens of thousands of distinct CDR3 sequences, and under 15% are seen once. The ten largest make up 15% to 20% of the sample.

The TCR was taken from a human donor in good health. This sequence uses TRBV5-6 and TRBJ2-1; the D gene remains uncertain. The DNA sequence is given as TGTGCCAGCAGCTTGATCTCTTCCTACAATGAGCAGTTCTTC. Translated, this is CASSLISSYNEQFF.